This is a list of T cell receptor beta chains from one sample in a study of blood T cell repertoires in COVID-19. The assay was immunoSEQ multiplex PCR, and TCRdb's table has in-frame clones only and misses some. The profile shows around 230,000 clones, 70% to 90% of them singletons. The source material was PBMCs or T cells enriched from blood (not recorded which). These receptor sequences come from a woman in her 40s with acute COVID-19. CDR3s leave out the opening cysteine and the closing phenylalanine or tryptophan. A clone size is listed for some rows: how often the clone was seen (once, few, many), or a class if it is expanded.

V gene	J gene	clone size	CDR3 protein
TRBV7-9	TRBJ1-2	-	ASSLGTGPAGYT
TRBV6-5	TRBJ1-1	-	ASSSENEAF
TRBV3-1/TRBV3-2	TRBJ1-1	few	ASSPYGKVTGGSEAF
TRBV27	TRBJ1-6	-	ASSFQEDSPLH
TRBV5-6	TRBJ1-1	-	ASSPTPSTEAF
TRBV2	TRBJ2-7	few	ASSQQGPGPYEQY
TRBV12-5	TRBJ2-5	once	ASGLASGRGGDQY
TRBV27	TRBJ1-6	-	ASSLSPGGFPPSPLH
TRBV3-1/TRBV3-2	TRBJ2-2	once	ASSQVRGPGQGERITGELF
TRBV6-5	TRBJ1-2	-	ASSYSTGGRNGYT
TRBV4-3	TRBJ2-7	-	ASSQSRGDEQY
TRBV3-1/TRBV3-2	TRBJ1-1	-	ASSLRDRGGTEAF
TRBV5-6	TRBJ1-1	-	ASSLAGGEAF
TRBV19	TRBJ1-2	-	ASSSRGYGYT
TRBV29-1	TRBJ2-5	-	SVGAGLQETQY
TRBV7-8	TRBJ1-1	-	ASSLASGTEAF
TRBV11-2	TRBJ1-1	-	ASSYPVGRAF
TRBV5-5	TRBJ2-3	-	ASSRGLAGVTDTQY
TRBV2	TRBJ1-3	-	ASSRFGTGNGNTIY
TRBV20-1	TRBJ1-1	-	SARDYTEAF
TRBV6-5	TRBJ2-1	-	ASSYEGPNDEQF
TRBV19	TRBJ2-2	-	ASSPPSGTGELF
TRBV5-6	TRBJ1-4	-	ASSLQQGRHEKLF
TRBV7-9	TRBJ1-4	-	ASSLSTGVEKLF
TRBV3-1/TRBV3-2	TRBJ1-1	once	ASSQGIVYSGAF
TRBV3-1/TRBV3-2	TRBJ1-1	-	ASSQSLNSNEAF
TRBV29-1	TRBJ2-2	-	SVDLSANTGELF
TRBV9	TRBJ1-4	-	ASSVDSAGEKLF
TRBV2	TRBJ1-1	-	ASSIDRGLNTEAF
TRBV27	TRBJ1-6	-	ASSFLPTGALNSPLH
TRBV9	TRBJ1-6	-	ASSPDTRSNSPLH
TRBV9	TRBJ2-5	once	ASSDGTSGFQETQY
TRBV4-3	TRBJ1-6	-	ASSQGRGQGALGSPLH
TRBV19	TRBJ1-1	-	ASSISSRPGTEAF
TRBV19	TRBJ1-1	-	ASSVDRGDASF